This is a list of T cell receptor beta chains from one sample in a study of blood T cells in healthy people across ages. TCRdb reanalysed the 5' RACE reads using MiXCR and keeps one entry per CDR3 protein. The table has around 700,000 distinct CDR3 sequences, 20% to 25% seen once; the top ten hold roughly 9%. The data were also submitted as part of a second study, on T cells of mothers and their children.

The sequenced sample consisted of blood. The receptors stem from a boy between 5 and 17 years old in good health. Each CDR3 is given with its conserved first and last residue. A D gene is named only where the DNA matches it firmly. The size entry is marked missing in some rows and otherwise reads once, few, many or a size class.

few TRBJ2-5 TRBD1 TRBV19 CASTNPGQGGLETQYF TGTGCCAGTACCAATCCCGGACAGGGTGGCTTAGAGACCCAGTACTTC
few TRBJ1-3 . TRBV7-2 CASSLRGHSSGNTIYF TGTGCCAGCAGCTTACGGGGTCATAGCTCTGGAAACACCATATATTTT
. TRBJ1-1 . TRBV7-9 CASSSLSGPGAFF TGTGCCAGCAGCTCTCTATCGGGACCTGGGGCTTTCTTT
. TRBJ2-5 TRBD1 TRBV6-2/TRBV6-3 CASNRGLETQYF TGTGCCAGCAACAGGGGATTGGAGACCCAGTACTTC
few TRBJ2-7 . TRBV4-2 CARSGTLKSYEQYF TGTGCCAGATCCGGGACCTTAAAGTCCTACGAGCAGTACTTC
few TRBJ2-3 . TRBV27 CASSPPTAGTQYF TGTGCCAGCAGTCCACCCACGGCGGGTACGCAGTATTTT
few TRBJ2-1 . TRBV10-3 CAISESRNEQFF TGTGCCATCAGTGAGTCTAGGAATGAGCAGTTCTTC
. TRBJ1-6 . TRBV6-5 CASSYSTRDSPLHF TGTGCCAGCAGTTACTCGACCAGGGATTCACCCCTCCACTTT
. TRBJ2-7 . TRBV10-1 CASKGVADEQYF TGCGCCAGCAAGGGGGTTGCGGACGAGCAGTACTTC
few TRBJ2-7 . TRBV15 CATSREEATIRGEQYF TGTGCCACCAGCAGAGAGGAGGCGACCATTAGGGGCGAGCAGTACTTC
. TRBJ2-7 . TRBV7-8 CASSLTANEQYF TGTGCCAGCAGCCTAACAGCTAACGAGCAGTACTTC